This T cell receptor (beta chain) was recorded in a study of shared clonotypes between healthy human individuals. Study-level information: Each donor had three CD4 naive, three CD4 memory, two CD8 naive and one CD8 memory plate. Points from the study as a whole: Generation of non-shared clonotypes was less probable than generation of clonotypes shared by all four donors.

This clone showed up just once. Its antigen remains unidentified. The sample has other DNA sequences that encode this CDR3 too. The V and J ends lost 0 bases and 2 bases, in that order; junction bases with no gene match: 3. This CDR3 spans 16 amino acids. Germline CDR1 MNHEY, CDR2 SVGAGI. Researchers ran the assay at a deep level. TCRdb's table, derived via immunoSEQ multiplex PCR, lists solely in-frame clones and lacks some. The top ten clones hold approximately 0.4% of a sample with about 2.3 million clones, around 93% of them seen once. The specimen sequenced was naive CD4+ T cells from PBMCs. The subset here: CD45RA+ positively selected. The chain employs TRBV6-5 and TRBJ2-2, with 7 bases lining up with TRBD1. The receptor was isolated from a man in his late teens or twenties in good health. Some clones in this sample may be carry-over from other donors' samples. Here the CDR3 DNA reads TGTGCCAGCAGTTACTCGGGGACAGTTAACACCGGGGAGCTGTTTTTT. Translated: CASSYSGTVNTGELFF.